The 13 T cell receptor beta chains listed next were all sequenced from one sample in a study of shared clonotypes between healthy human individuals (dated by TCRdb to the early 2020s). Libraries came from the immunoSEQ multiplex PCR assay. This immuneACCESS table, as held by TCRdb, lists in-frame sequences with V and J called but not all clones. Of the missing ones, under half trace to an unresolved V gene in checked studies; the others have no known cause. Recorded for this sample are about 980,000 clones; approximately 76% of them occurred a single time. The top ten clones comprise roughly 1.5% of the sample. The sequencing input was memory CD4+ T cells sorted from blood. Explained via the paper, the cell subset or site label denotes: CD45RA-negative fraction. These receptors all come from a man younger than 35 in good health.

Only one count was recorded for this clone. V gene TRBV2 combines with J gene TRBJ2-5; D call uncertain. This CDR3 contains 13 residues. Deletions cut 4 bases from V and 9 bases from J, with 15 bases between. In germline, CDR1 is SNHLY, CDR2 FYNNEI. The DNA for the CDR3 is TGTGCCAGCAGTGTCTCGCTAGATTGGGCCCAGTACTTC. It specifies CASSVSLDWAQYF.

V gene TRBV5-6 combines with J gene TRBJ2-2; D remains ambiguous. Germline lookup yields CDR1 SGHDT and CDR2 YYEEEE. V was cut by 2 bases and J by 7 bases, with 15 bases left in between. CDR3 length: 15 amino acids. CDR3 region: CASSFFRMGVGELFF. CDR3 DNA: TGTGCCAGCAGCTTTTTCCGGATGGGTGTCGGGGAGCTGTTTTTT.

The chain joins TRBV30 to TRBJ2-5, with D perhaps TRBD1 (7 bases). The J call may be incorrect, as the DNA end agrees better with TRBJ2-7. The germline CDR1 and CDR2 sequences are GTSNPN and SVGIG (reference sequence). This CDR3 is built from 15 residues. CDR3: CAFAGSGGSTYEQYF. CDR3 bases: TGTGCCTTTGCCGGATCAGGGGGGTCAACCTACGAGCAGTACTTC.

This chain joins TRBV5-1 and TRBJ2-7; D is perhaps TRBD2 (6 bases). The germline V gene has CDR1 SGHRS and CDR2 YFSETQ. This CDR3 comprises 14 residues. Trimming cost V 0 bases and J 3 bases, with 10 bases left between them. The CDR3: CASSLVAGFYEQYF. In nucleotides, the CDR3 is TGCGCCAGCAGCTTGGTCGCGGGGTTCTACGAGCAGTACTTC.

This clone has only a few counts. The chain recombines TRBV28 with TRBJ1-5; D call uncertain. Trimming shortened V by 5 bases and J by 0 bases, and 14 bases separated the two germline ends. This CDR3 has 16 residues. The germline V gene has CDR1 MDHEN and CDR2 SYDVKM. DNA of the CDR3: TGTGCCAGCAGTCCCGGTAGGTTGTATAGCAATCAGCCCCAGCATTTT. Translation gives CASSPGRLYSNQPQHF.

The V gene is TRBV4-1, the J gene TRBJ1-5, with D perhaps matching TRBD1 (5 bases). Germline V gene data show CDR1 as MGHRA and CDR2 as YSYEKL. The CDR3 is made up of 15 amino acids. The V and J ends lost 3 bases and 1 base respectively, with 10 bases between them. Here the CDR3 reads CASSQFRDSNQPQHF. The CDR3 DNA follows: TGCGCCAGCAGCCAGTTCCGGGACAGCAATCAGCCCCAGCATTTT.

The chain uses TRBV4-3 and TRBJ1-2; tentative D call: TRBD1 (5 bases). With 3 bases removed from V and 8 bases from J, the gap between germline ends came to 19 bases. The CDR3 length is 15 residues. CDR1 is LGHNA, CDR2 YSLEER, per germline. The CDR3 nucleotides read TGCGCCAGCAGCCAGGGCTCAGGCGGGGGTCGGGGCTACACCTTC. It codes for CASSQGSGGGRGYTF.

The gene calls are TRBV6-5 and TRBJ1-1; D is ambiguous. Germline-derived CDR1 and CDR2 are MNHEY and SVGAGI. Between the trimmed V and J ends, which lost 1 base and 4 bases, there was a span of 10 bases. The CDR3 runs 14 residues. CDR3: CASSYYLTGTEAFF. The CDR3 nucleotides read TGTGCCAGCAGTTACTACCTCACGGGCACTGAAGCTTTCTTT.

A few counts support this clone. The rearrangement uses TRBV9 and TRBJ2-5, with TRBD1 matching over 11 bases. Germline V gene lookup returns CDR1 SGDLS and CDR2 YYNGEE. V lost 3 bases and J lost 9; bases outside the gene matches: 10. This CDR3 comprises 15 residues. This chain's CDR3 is CASSATGTGGQSQYF. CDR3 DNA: TGTGCCAGCAGCGCCACCGGGACAGGGGGACAGTCCCAGTACTTC. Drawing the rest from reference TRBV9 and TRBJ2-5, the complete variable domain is DSGVTQTPKHLITATGQRVTLRCSPRSGDLSVYWYQQSLDQGLQFLIQYYNGEERAKGNILERFSAQQFPDLHSELNLSSLELGDSALYFCASSATGTGGQSQYFGPGTRLLVL.

Here the CDR3 reads CASNLALADTGELFF. Written as DNA, the CDR3 is TGTGCCAGCAACCTGGCTCTAGCGGACACCGGGGAGCTGTTTTTT. V usage is TRBV27 and J usage is TRBJ2-2; 7 positions agree with TRBD2. V was pared by 7 bases and J by 3 bases, with 8 bases of the junction left unmatched. The CDR3 has 15 residues. Germline values: CDR1 MNHEY, CDR2 SMNVEV (reference sequence).

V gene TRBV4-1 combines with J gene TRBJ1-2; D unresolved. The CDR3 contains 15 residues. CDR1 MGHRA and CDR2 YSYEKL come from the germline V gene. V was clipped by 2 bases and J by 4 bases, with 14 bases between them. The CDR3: CASSQPGSEFYGYTF. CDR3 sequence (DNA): TGCGCCAGCAGCCAACCGGGATCCGAGTTCTATGGCTACACCTTC.

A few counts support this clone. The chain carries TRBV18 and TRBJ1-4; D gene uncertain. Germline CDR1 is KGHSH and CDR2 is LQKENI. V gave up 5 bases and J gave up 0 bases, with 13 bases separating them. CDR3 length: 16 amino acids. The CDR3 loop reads CASSDRRPATNEKLFF. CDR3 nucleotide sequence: TGTGCCAGCTCAGACCGAAGGCCCGCAACTAATGAAAAACTGTTTTTT. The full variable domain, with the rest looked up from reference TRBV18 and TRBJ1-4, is NAGVMQNPRHLVRRRGQEARLRCSPMKGHSHVYWYRQLPEEGLKFMVYLQKENIIDESGMPKERFSAEFPKEGPSILRIQQVVRGDSAAYFCASSDRRPATNEKLFFGSGTQLSVL.

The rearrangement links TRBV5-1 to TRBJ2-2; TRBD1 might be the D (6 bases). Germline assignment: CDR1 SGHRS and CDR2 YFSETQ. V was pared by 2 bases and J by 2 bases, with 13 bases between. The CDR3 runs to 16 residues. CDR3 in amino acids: CASSLPGATNTGELFF. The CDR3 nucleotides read TGCGCCAGCAGCTTACCAGGGGCAACTAACACCGGGGAGCTGTTTTTT.